This TCR beta chain was recovered during a study of Ad26.COV2.S vaccination and SARS-CoV-2 variants. Study background: Administration of Ad26.COV2.S was intramuscular, either once or twice 56 days apart.

This table comes from immunoSEQ multiplex PCR, and its TCRdb copy is limited to in-frame clones, with some not included. Of roughly 420,000 clones in the sample, roughly nine tenths are singletons; the top ten hold just over 2.5%. Concerning this clone: Its target is not known.

Treatment described: about 20 received Ad26.COV2.S at low or high dose, single or two shots; five or six received placebo; per-sample allocation not given. Sampling was done on day 63 after the first vaccine or placebo injection. An adult of 18-55 years in Boston served as donor. SARS-CoV-2 spike from the Wuhan strain was encoded by the vaccine, an Ad26 vector. V was clipped by 3 bases and J by 5 bases, with 15 bases between them. This CDR3 has 15 amino acids. The germline CDR1 and CDR2 sequences are SGHDT and YYEEEE. Study-wide findings and caveats: People given the vaccine had a wider spike-specific TCR breadth than placebo recipients did.

The V gene is TRBV5-6, the J gene TRBJ1-5, with D possibly matching TRBD1 (6 bases). The sequenced sample was peripheral blood, obtained in a trial of Ad26.COV2.S vaccine versus placebo. The sequence was obtained from a person between 18 and 59 years old who received the Ad26.COV2.S COVID-19 vaccine or a placebo. The CDR3 loop reads CASSSWQGIYQPQHF. CDR3 sequence (DNA): TGTGCCAGCAGCTCGTGGCAGGGGATATATCAGCCCCAGCATTTT.